This T cell receptor beta chain was captured in a study of patients and donors after allogeneic stem cell transplantation. In its sample, this clonotype was seen a few times. In TCRdb, the RT-PCR reads were re-called with MiXCR into one record per CDR3 protein. This repertoire shows 800,000 to 1,000,000 distinct CDR3 sequences, under 20% found once; its top ten account for 6%. V dropped 4 bases and J dropped 4 bases, with 16 bases sitting between them. The CDR3 consists of 15 residues. Germline values: CDR1 SGHKS, CDR2 YYEKEE (reference sequence). The chain carries TRBV5-5 and TRBJ2-3; TRBD2 might be the D (5 bases). This clonotype originated in a human donor who was either an allogeneic HSCT recipient or a stem cell or donor lymphocyte infusion donor (not recorded which). It is not recorded whose cells these are; they may come from a transplant donor. The specimen sequenced was blood, either unsorted or a sorted T cell fraction (not recorded which). The CDR3 reads CASSPGRGRADTQYF. The CDR3 coding sequence is TGTGCCAGCAGCCCGGGCCGGGGTAGGGCAGATACGCAGTATTTT.